This TCR beta chain is from a study of shared T cell receptors in the human thymus (dated by TCRdb to the early 2020s). Concerning the study at large: The study investigated the way shared, self-reactive T-cell receptor alpha chains are produced in the human thymus.

On this clone: The specificity of this receptor is unknown. Per-base quality was not reported, and no clone a single base away is much larger than it.

The protocol used for the library was the immunoSEQ multiplex PCR assay. Sourced from immuneACCESS, this table was stored by TCRdb with only in-frame sequences that have V and J called. A share of the clones is absent; for the studies checked, an unresolved V gene accounts for under half, and the remainder has no known explanation. This sample comprises under 700,000 clones, around three quarters of them detected only once. About 0.013% of the sample belongs to the ten largest clones. The CDR3 holds 17 amino acids from the cysteine to the phenylalanine. Left in the record is the CDR3 DNA by itself, 51 bases read in frame from the first base. Reading the germline V gene gives CDR1 MRHNA and CDR2 SNTAGT. V is trimmed back by 2 bases and J by 3 bases, and the junction contains 5 bases that no gene match accounts for. The sample also formed part of further work on human thymus T cells. The other study reports the following: The donors were immunologically healthy infants in Finland who had open corrective cardiac surgery for congenital heart defects. Thymus tissue was collected as surgical resects that were removed during corrective cardiac surgery. Usage of V and J gene segments appeared to be biased in both the thymic and the peripheral blood repertoires. The related research reported highly overlapping thymic TCR repertoires among unrelated individuals. The study used roughly 8 infant thymus samples plus four related peripheral blood samples to characterize TCR alpha and beta repertoires. Donor ages ranging from roughly 6 to 250 days were recorded, and 5 to 7 male and a couple of female infants were included in the cohort. Thymocytes were released mechanically from tissue and stored at -70 °C as pellets of about 9-32 million cells. A QIAsymphony instrument was used to extract genomic DNA from frozen cell pellets. Using the immunoSEQ multiplex PCR assay, the TCRB and TCRAD loci were amplified from a standardized quantity of quality-controlled genomic DNA. The amplicons covered the V(D)J region and were long enough to include the CDR3 and to identify the V and J genes. The amplicons were sequenced on an Illumina platform via the commercial immunoSEQ service. Corrections for primer bias and sequencing errors followed previously described methods, while TCRAD and TCRB definitions were based on the IMGT database. Analysis of the repertoires was done with immunoSEQ Analyzer 3.0 and VDJTools and included basic statistics, V/J segment usage, diversity estimates, rarefaction and pairwise overlap. Diversity was estimated with Chao1, ChaoE, Efron-Thisted, Shannon and inverse Simpson indices, and also on datasets down-sampled to the smallest sample. Repertoire overlap used strict matching of CDR3 nucleotide sequence, V gene and J gene, with Jaccard-based multidimensional scaling clustering. On average, thymus samples gave around 880,000 unique TCRB clonotypes, whereas blood samples gave about 84,000.

The clonotype was recovered from a boy younger than two with a congenital heart defect. Donor details come from another sample of the same person, matched by shared clones. Sequenced: thymocytes. The chain couples TRBV6-4 to TRBJ2-1; a stretch of 12 junction bases matches TRBD2. The DNA sequence reads TGTGCCAGCAGTGACAAGAGGACTAGCGGGAACTACAATGAGCAGTTCTTC. Its product reads: CASSDKRTSGNYNEQFF.